The 6 T cell receptor beta chains given below trace back to one sample, sequenced in a study of cytomegalovirus exposure and HLA in healthy donors. Both 60 Vbeta primers and 13 Jbeta primers went into the PCR. Clones were read by immunoSEQ multiplex PCR, and TCRdb kept only the in-frame ones, dropping some. Of roughly 71,000 clones listed, approximately 67% are singletons. Sequencing input: PBMCs. The receptors were gathered from a man aged 25 to 40 in good health and CMV-seronegative.

J is TRBJ1-2 and V is TRBV7-3; weak D call: TRBD1 (5 bases). This CDR3 region has 12 residues. Germline CDR1 SGHTA, CDR2 FQGTGA. The V gene lost 2 bases and the J gene lost 9 bases, with 10 bases spanning the gap. The CDR3 region has the DNA TGTGCCAGCAGCTTATTGTACAGGTGCTACACCTTC. Translation gives CASSLLYRCYTF.

With respect to this clone: The germline gene is not matched at one end of the junction; a read error may be the cause. V gene TRBV27 combines with J gene TRBJ2-7; 11 bases are shared with TRBD1. From germline, CDR1 is MNHEY and CDR2 SMNVEV (reference sequence). This CDR3 region has 15 residues. CDR3 sequence reads: CASSLSGQGAYEQYF. The CDR3 DNA reads as TGTGCCAGCAGTCTATCGGGACAGGGGGCCTACGAGCAGTACTTC.

This chain joins TRBV6-1 and TRBJ2-7; 9 nucleotides agree with TRBD2. The CDR3 is made up of 15 amino acids. The germline gives CDR1 MNHNS, CDR2 SASEGT. Germline trimming cut 4 bases from V and 3 bases from J; bases unmatched to any gene: 7. CDR3 protein: CASSGVAGAFYEQYF. The CDR3 DNA follows: TGTGCCAGCAGTGGAGTAGCGGGGGCCTTCTACGAGCAGTACTTC.

J is TRBJ1-2 and V is TRBV6-5; 9 bases match TRBD1. V gave up 5 bases and J gave up 6 bases; unmatched junction bases: 7. The CDR3 is 14 residues long. CDR1 and CDR2 from the germline V gene are MNHEY and SVGAGI. CDR3 bases: TGTGCCAGCAGTCAGGCCGGACAGGGGAATGGCTACACCTTC. Protein: CASSQAGQGNGYTF.

This clone has only one observation. The chain recombines TRBV7-2 with TRBJ2-7, with no clear D. Looked up from germline, CDR1 is SGHTA and CDR2 is FQGNSA. V lost 1 base to trimming and J lost 6 bases, with 13 bases between them. CDR3 length equals 14 residues. In nucleotides, the CDR3 is TGTGCCAGCAGCTTAGGCCAGGCCGTCGGCGAGCAGTACTTC. Encoded protein: CASSLGQAVGEQYF.

The sample holds a few counts of this clone. J is TRBJ2-2 and V is TRBV6-6; 8 bases are shared with TRBD1. The CDR3 totals 12 residues. V dropped 8 bases and J dropped 6; count of bases not matched to a gene: 2. The germline V gene encodes CDR1 MNHNY and CDR2 SVGAGI (reference sequence). The CDR3, as DNA: TGTGCCAGCGCGACAGGGGCCGGGGAGCTGTTTTTT. Translation: CASATGAGELFF.